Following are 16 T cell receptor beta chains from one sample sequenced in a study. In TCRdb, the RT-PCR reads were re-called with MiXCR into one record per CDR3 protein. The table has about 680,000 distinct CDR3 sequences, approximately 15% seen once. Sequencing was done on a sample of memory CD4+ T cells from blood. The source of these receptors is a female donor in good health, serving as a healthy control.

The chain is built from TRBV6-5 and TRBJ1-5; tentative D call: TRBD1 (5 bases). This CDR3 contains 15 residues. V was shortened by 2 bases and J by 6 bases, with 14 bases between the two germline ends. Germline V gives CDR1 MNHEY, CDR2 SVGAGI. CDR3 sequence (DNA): TGTGCCAGCAGTTACGTGTTCGGGGCCGGTCAGCCCCAGCATTTT. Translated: CASSYVFGAGQPQHF.

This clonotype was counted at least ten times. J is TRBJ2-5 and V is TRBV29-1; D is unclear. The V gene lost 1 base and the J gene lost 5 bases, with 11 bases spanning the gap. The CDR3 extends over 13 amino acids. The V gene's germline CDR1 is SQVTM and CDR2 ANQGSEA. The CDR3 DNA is TGCAGCGTTGAAGGGGTCGTTCGGGAGACCCAGTACTTC. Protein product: CSVEGVVRETQYF.

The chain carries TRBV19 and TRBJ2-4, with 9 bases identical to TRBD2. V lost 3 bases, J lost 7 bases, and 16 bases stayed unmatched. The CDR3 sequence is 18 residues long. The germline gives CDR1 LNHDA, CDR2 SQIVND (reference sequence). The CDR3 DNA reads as TGTGCCAGTAGTATGGCCGGCGGGAGGGCCGCAACGGTGAACATTCAGTACTTC. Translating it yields CASSMAGGRAATVNIQYF.

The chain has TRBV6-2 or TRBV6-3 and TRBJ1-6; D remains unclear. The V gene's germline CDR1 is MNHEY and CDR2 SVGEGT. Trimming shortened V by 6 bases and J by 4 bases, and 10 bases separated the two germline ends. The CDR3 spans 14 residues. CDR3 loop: CASRQWTYNSPLHF. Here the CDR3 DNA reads TGTGCCAGCAGACAATGGACTTATAATTCACCCCTCCACTTT.

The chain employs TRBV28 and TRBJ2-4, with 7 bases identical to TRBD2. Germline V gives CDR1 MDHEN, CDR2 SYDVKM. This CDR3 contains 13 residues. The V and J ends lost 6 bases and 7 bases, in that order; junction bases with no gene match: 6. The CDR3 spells CASRGPGGNIQYF. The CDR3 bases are TGTGCCAGCAGGGGCCCCGGGGGGAACATTCAGTACTTC.

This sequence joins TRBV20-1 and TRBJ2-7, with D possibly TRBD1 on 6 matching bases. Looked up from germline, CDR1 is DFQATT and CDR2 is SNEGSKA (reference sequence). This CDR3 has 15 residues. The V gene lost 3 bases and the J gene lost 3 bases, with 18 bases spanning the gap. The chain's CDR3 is CSASGRTAQDYEQYF. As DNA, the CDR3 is TGCAGTGCTAGTGGACGGACAGCCCAAGACTACGAGCAGTACTTC.

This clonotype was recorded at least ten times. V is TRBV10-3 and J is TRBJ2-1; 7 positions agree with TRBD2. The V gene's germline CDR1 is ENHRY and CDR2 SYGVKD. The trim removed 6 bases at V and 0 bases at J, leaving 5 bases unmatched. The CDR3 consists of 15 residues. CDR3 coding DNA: TGTGCCATCAGCCCCGGGAGGACCTCCTACAATGAGCAGTTCTTC. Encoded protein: CAISPGRTSYNEQFF.

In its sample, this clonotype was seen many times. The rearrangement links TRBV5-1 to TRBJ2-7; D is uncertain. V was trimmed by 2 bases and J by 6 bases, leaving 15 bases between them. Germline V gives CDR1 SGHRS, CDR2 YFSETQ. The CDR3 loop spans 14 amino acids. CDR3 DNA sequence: TGCGCCAGCAGCTTTGCCCCCTCGTTTCCCGAGCAGTACTTC. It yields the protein CASSFAPSFPEQYF.

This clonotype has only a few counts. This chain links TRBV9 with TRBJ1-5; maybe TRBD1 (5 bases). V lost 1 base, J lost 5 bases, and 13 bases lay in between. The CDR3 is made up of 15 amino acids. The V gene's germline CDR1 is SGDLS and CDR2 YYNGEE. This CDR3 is CASSVMDTYDQPQHF. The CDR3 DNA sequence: TGTGCCAGCAGCGTAATGGACACATACGATCAGCCCCAGCATTTT.

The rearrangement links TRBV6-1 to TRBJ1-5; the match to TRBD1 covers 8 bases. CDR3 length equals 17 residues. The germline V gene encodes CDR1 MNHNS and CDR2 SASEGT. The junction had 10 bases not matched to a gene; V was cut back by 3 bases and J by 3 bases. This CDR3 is CASSEGAGTGINQPQHF. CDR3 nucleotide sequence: TGTGCCAGCAGTGAGGGGGCAGGGACAGGAATCAATCAGCCCCAGCATTTT.

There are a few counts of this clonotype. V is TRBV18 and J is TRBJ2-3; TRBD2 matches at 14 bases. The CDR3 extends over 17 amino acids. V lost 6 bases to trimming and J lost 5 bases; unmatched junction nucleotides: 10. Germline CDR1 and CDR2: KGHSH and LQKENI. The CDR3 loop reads CASSLGLAGGPQDTQYF. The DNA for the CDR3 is TGTGCCAGCTCGCTCGGACTAGCGGGAGGCCCCCAAGATACGCAGTATTTT. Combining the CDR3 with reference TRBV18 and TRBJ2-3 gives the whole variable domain NAGVMQNPRHLVRRRGQEARLRCSPMKGHSHVYWYRQLPEEGLKFMVYLQKENIIDESGMPKERFSAEFPKEGPSILRIQQVVRGDSAAYFCASSLGLAGGPQDTQYFGPGTRLTVL.

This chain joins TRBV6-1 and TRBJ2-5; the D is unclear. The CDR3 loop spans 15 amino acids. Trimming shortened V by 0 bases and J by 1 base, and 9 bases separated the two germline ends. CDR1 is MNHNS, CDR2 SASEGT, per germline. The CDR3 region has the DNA TGTGCCAGCAGTGAAGCGGTGGCAGCCCAAGAGACCCAGTACTTC. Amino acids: CASSEAVAAQETQYF.

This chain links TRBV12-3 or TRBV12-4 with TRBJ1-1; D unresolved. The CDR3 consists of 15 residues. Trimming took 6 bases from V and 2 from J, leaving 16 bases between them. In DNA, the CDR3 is TGTGCCAGCAGCCGTGATACGTACGGAAACACTGAAGCTTTCTTT. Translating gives CASSRDTYGNTEAFF.

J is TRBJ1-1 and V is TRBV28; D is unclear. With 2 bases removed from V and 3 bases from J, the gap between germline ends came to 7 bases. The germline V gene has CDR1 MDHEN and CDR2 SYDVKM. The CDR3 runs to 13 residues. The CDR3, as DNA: TGTGCCAGCAGTTTACCCGGGGACACTGAAGCTTTCTTT. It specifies CASSLPGDTEAFF.

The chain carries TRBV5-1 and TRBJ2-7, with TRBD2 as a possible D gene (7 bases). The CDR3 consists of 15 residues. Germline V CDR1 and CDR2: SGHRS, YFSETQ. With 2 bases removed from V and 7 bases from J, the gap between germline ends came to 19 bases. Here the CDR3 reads CASSFAAGASGEQYF. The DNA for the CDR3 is TGCGCCAGCAGCTTTGCCGCGGGGGCTTCGGGGGAGCAGTACTTC.

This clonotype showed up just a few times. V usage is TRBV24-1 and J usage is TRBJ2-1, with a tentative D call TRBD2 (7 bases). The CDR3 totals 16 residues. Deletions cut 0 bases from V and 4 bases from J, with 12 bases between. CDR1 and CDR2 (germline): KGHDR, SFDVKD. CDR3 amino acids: CATSDLGGAPYNEQFF. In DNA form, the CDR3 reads TGTGCCACCAGTGATTTGGGGGGGGCGCCTTACAATGAGCAGTTCTTC.